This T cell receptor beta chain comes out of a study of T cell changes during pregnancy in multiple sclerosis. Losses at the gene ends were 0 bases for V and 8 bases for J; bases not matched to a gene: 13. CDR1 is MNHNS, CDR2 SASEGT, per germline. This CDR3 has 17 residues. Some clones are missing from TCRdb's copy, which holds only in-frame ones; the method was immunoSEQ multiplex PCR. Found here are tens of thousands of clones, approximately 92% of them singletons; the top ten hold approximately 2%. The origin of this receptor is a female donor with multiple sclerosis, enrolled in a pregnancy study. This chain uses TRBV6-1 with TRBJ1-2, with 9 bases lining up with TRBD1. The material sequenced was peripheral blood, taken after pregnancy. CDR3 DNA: TGTGCCAGCAGTGAAGCCCGGACAGGGGTTGGGGTAGCGGGCTACACCTTC. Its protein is CASSEARTGVGVAGYTF.